This T cell receptor (beta chain) was recorded in a study of CD8 T cells in ankylosing spondylitis. Findings and caveats of the study: Disease-associated clones were reportedly significantly overrepresented in matched ankylosing spondylitis synovial fluid. A TCR beta motif of about eight highly homologous variants appeared characteristic of ankylosing spondylitis blood.

Many counts were recorded for this clonotype. As yet, its antigen is unknown. Making use of molecular barcodes, quantitative 5'-RACE generated TCR beta libraries. TCRdb fed the 5' RACE reads into MiXCR, producing one record per CDR3 protein. The sample includes around 150,000 distinct CDR3 sequences, roughly 18% seen only once; the top ten take about 8.2%. The junction had 13 bases not matched to a gene; V was cut back by 1 base and J by 4 bases. CDR3 size: 16 residues. CDR1 is SQVTM and CDR2 is ANQGSEA in the germline V gene. The rearrangement joins TRBV29-1 to TRBJ2-7; 7 nucleotides match TRBD1. This sequence originates from a male donor with ankylosing spondylitis or in good health (not recorded which). The sequencing input was blood, either unsorted or a sorted T cell fraction (not recorded which). The CDR3 here is CSVEVLSRQGSYEQYF. CDR3 nucleotide sequence: TGCAGCGTTGAAGTACTTTCCCGACAGGGATCTTACGAGCAGTACTTC.